This T cell receptor beta chain was sequenced in a study of blood T cell repertoires in COVID-19. Study overall: Acute and convalescent COVID-19 samples came from the United States, Italy and Spain. PBMCs, B-cell-depleted T cells, or T cells provided the cDNA or gDNA that made up the material.

Of note for this clone: The same CDR3 can be traced to other DNA sequences in this sample.

The authors' processing: By means of reference gene primer amplification, nucleated cell counts were estimated. Method: immunoSEQ multiplex PCR; TCRdb's copy keeps in-frame clones and lacks some. Clonal size and the V and J genes are those of that table, whereas D and trimming came from the DNA. This table holds some 64,000 clones, about 88% found once. There are 14 residues in the CDR3. The V gene end was trimmed by 5 bases and the J gene end by 1 base; junction bases not matched to a gene: 0. CDR1 is SGHNT, CDR2 YENEEA, per germline. The TCR comes from a man between 65 and 79 years old with acute or convalescent COVID-19. V and J are TRBV11-3 and TRBJ2-5; 11 nucleotides line up with TRBD2. Sequencing was performed on peripheral blood. The CDR3 nucleotides are TGTGCCAGCAGCCTAGCGGGGGGCCAAGAGACCCAGTACTTC. As protein: CASSLAGGQETQYF.